This entry describes one T cell receptor (beta chain). Its target is unknown. The data stem from a study of cytomegalovirus exposure and HLA in healthy donors. Overall study results and limits: A missense DCLRE1C variant was associated with V- and J-gene trimming of TCR beta chains in a later analysis, and an independent cohort replicated the association. Presence/absence analyses took donor sequencing depth as roughly uniform.

CDR1 is LNHDA and CDR2 is SQIVND in the germline V gene (reference sequence). V dropped 5 bases and J dropped 7 bases, with 11 bases sitting between them. This CDR3 has 13 amino acids. Both 60 Vbeta primers and 13 Jbeta primers went into the PCR. The repertoire was sequenced with immunoSEQ multiplex PCR; TCRdb's copy has only in-frame clones and lacks some. Of some 140,000 clones listed, around three fifths are singletons. The chain links TRBV19 to TRBJ1-4; D uncertain. The sample was PBMCs. The TCR sequence derives from a woman in her thirties or forties in good health and CMV-seronegative. Written as DNA, the CDR3 is TGTGCCAGTAGTCGGGGAGGAGGTGAAAAACTGTTTTTT. Translation gives CASSRGGGEKLFF.